Listed below are T cell receptor beta chains from one sample, sequenced in a study of blood T cell repertoires in COVID-19. Clones were read by immunoSEQ multiplex PCR, and TCRdb kept only the in-frame ones, dropping some. The sample has approximately 320,000 clones, over 80% seen once; the top ten hold around 10%. The sequencing input was PBMCs or T cells enriched from blood (not recorded which). These receptors all stem from a woman younger than 30 who had recovered from COVID-19. Each CDR3 is given with its conserved first and last residue. D genes are given only for firm matches. The size field is filled for only some rows; it gives once, few, many or a size class.

J gene,clone size,D gene,CDR3 length,V gene,CDR3 protein,CDR3 DNA
TRBJ1-6,NA,TRBD1,15,TRBV19,CASTNQEGADSPLHF,TGTGCCAGTACCAATCAGGAGGGGGCCGATTCACCCCTCCACTTT
TRBJ2-3,NA,NA,14,TRBV11-2,CASSGGVNTDTQYF,TGTGCCAGCTCCGGAGGGGTCAACACAGATACGCAGTATTTT
TRBJ1-2,NA,NA,12,TRBV4-3,CASSSRGDGYTF,TGCGCCAGCAGCTCGAGAGGTGATGGCTACACCTTC
TRBJ1-2,once,NA,15,TRBV18,CASSPGPANAYGYTF,TGTGCCAGCTCACCGGGGCCAGCGAACGCCTATGGCTACACCTTC
TRBJ2-1,NA,TRBD2,15,TRBV7-9,CASSPQLAGYNEQFF,TGTGCCAGCAGCCCCCAACTAGCGGGATACAATGAGCAGTTCTTC
TRBJ1-1,NA,NA,13,TRBV4-2,CASSQDLGRAAFF,TGTGCCAGCAGCCAAGATCTAGGCAGGGCAGCTTTCTTT
TRBJ2-7,NA,NA,13,TRBV7-3,CASSLITGGEQYF,TGTGCCAGCAGCTTAATCACCGGGGGCGAGCAGTACTTC
TRBJ1-1,NA,NA,14,TRBV11-2,CASSWTVERTEAFF,TGTGCCAGCAGCTGGACAGTTGAGAGGACTGAAGCTTTCTTT
TRBJ1-2,NA,NA,14,TRBV28,CASSGGGTLYGYTF,TGTGCCAGCAGCGGGGGGGGTACCCTTTATGGCTACACCTTC
TRBJ1-1,NA,TRBD1,15,TRBV27,CASSLRTGGGTEAFF,TGTGCCAGCAGTCTCCGGACAGGGGGCGGCACTGAAGCTTTCTTT
TRBJ2-3,NA,NA,17,TRBV6-2/TRBV6-3,CASSYSLISGIKDTQYF,TGTGCCAGCAGTTACTCTCTTATTAGCGGTATAAAAGATACGCAGTATTTT
TRBJ2-3,NA,TRBD2,21,TRBV4-2,CASSQGSVFSSGSSGPDTQYF,TGTGCCAGCAGCCAAGGGTCGGTTTTTTCTAGCGGGAGTTCGGGCCCAGATACGCAGTATTTT